This T cell receptor (beta chain) derives from a study of T cell responses to AZD1222 COVID-19 vaccine. Whole-study results and caveats: The donors showed a predominance of white British ancestry and of females, with possible underestimation of clonal diversity. Only six or seven AZD1222 recipients tested seropositive at baseline.

The repertoire was sequenced with immunoSEQ multiplex PCR; TCRdb's copy has only in-frame clones and lacks some. The sample shows 110,000 or so clones, about 86% of them seen only once. In this sample, this clone turned up a few times. Its specificity is unknown. V lost 1 base and J lost 8; bases outside the gene matches: 7. The CDR3 is made up of 16 amino acids. Germline CDR1 is MNHNS and CDR2 is SASEGT. The source of this sequence is an adult who received the AZD1222 COVID-19 vaccine. Sequences were derived from peripheral blood, sampled 28 days after the second AZD1222 dose. The chain uses TRBV6-1 and TRBJ1-6, with 8 bases identical to TRBD1. The CDR3 DNA reads TGTGCCAGCAGTGAAGGGAGACAGGGGTTGGATTCACCCCTCCACTTT. Its protein product is CASSEGRQGLDSPLHF.